Sequencing of this TCR beta chain was carried out in a study of blood T cell repertoires in COVID-19. Study information: Spain, Italy and the United States supplied samples that represented acute and convalescent COVID-19.

With 4 bases removed from V and 4 bases from J, the gap between germline ends came to 17 bases. CDR3 size: 16 residues. The germline CDR1 and CDR2 sequences are MNHNY and SVGAGI (reference sequence). Sequencing was performed with immunoSEQ multiplex PCR; in TCRdb, only in-frame clones are kept and a portion is missing. The data contain 250,000 to 400,000 clones, more than 70% of them seen just once; the ten biggest clones take up 1.5% to 2%. This clonotype originated in a woman in her twenties or thirties with COVID-19, enrolled during active disease. This sequence joins TRBV6-6 and TRBJ1-3; tentative D call: TRBD1 (6 bases). The specimen was peripheral blood. CDR3 amino acids: CASSSGTRTSGNTIYF. CDR3 DNA: TGTGCCAGCAGTTCCGGGACAAGGACGTCGGGAAACACCATATATTTT.